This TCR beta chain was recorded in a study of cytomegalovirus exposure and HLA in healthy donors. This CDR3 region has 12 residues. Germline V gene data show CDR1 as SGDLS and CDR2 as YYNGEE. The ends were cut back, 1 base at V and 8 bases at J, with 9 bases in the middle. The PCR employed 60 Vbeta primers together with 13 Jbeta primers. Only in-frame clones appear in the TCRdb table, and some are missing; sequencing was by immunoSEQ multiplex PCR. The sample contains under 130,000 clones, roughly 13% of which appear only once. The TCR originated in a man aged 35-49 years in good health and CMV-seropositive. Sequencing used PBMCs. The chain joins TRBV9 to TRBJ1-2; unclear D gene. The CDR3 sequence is CASSVPGGGYTF. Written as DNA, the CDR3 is TGTGCCAGCAGCGTACCCGGAGGAGGCTACACCTTC.